Presented here are 16 T cell receptor beta chains from one specimen sequenced in a study of CD8 T cells in ankylosing spondylitis. TCRdb reprocessed the 5' RACE reads via MiXCR and lists one record per CDR3 protein. The sample lists about 220,000 distinct CDR3 sequences, 20% to 30% occurring once. Sequenced material: blood, either unsorted or a sorted T cell fraction (not recorded which). These receptors were obtained from a male donor with ankylosing spondylitis or in good health (not recorded which).

The table lists this clonotype with many counts. The chain combines TRBV10-3 with TRBJ2-1; tentatively, D is TRBD2 (5 bases). Trimming cost V 3 bases and J 5 bases, with 17 bases left between them. The CDR3 is made up of 16 amino acids. CDR1 is ENHRY and CDR2 is SYGVKD in the germline V gene. In nucleotides, the CDR3 is TGTGCCATCAGTGACGTCGGTAGGAGCGGAGACAATGAGCAGTTCTTC. It codes for CAISDVGRSGDNEQFF.

The chain has TRBV15 and TRBJ1-5; D remains ambiguous. Per the germline V gene, CDR1 is LNHNV and CDR2 is YYDKDF (reference sequence). V lost 0 bases, J lost 3 bases, and 9 bases lay in between. This CDR3 region has 15 residues. In nucleotides, the CDR3 is TGTGCCACCAGCAGAGACAAGGGTTTCAATCAGCCCCAGCATTTT. Protein sequence: CATSRDKGFNQPQHF.

This clonotype was detected many times. The chain carries TRBV7-8 and TRBJ1-5; 9 bases map to TRBD1. The CDR3 is made up of 17 amino acids. Germline V gene data show CDR1 as SGHVS and CDR2 as FQNEAQ. With V trimmed by 1 base and J by 2 bases, 6 bases remained unmatched. The CDR3 spells CASSLVLRTGGNQPQHF. The CDR3 region has the DNA TGTGCCAGCAGCTTAGTCTTACGGACAGGGGGCAATCAGCCCCAGCATTTT.

The sample holds many counts of this clonotype. The chain couples TRBV12-3 or TRBV12-4 to TRBJ2-4, with D possibly TRBD1 on 6 matching bases. V lost 2 bases and J 7 bases, leaving 18 bases between the germline ends. The CDR3 covers 16 residues. CDR3 DNA: TGTGCCAGCAGTTTATCAGGGGCGGTACGTGGGAACATTCAGTACTTC. Its protein is CASSLSGAVRGNIQYF.

The chain joins TRBV6-1 to TRBJ2-7, with TRBD2 matching 7 bases. Germline trimming cut 6 bases from V and 2 bases from J; bases unmatched to any gene: 7. Germline V gene lookup returns CDR1 MNHNS and CDR2 SASEGT. The CDR3 length is 14 residues. The chain's CDR3 is CASSRSGPTYEQYF. CDR3 coding DNA: TGTGCCAGCAGCCGTAGCGGGCCAACCTACGAGCAGTACTTC.

The V and J genes are TRBV29-1 and TRBJ2-1; the match to TRBD2 covers 8 bases. This CDR3 has 15 amino acids. Looked up from germline, CDR1 is SQVTM and CDR2 is ANQGSEA. The ends lost 7 bases at V and 7 bases at J; junction bases unmatched: 15. This chain's CDR3 is CSGKTSGSEGNEQFF. The CDR3 region has the DNA TGCAGCGGAAAAACGAGCGGGAGCGAGGGGAATGAGCAGTTCTTC.

The table lists this clonotype with many counts. The J gene is TRBJ1-3, the V gene TRBV12-3 or TRBV12-4; tentative D call: TRBD1 (5 bases). This CDR3 is 14 amino acids long. Trimming stripped 4 bases from V and 4 bases from J, with 11 bases between. Here the CDR3 reads CASSYPGGGNTIYF. CDR3 in DNA: TGTGCCAGCAGTTACCCCGGGGGAGGAAACACCATATATTTT.

Comment on this clonotype: Possible read error: a much larger clone is one base away. The rearrangement links TRBV12-3 or TRBV12-4 to TRBJ2-5; the match to TRBD1 covers 7 bases. The V gene end was trimmed by 6 bases and the J gene end by 4 bases; junction bases not matched to a gene: 14. The CDR3 runs to 16 residues. The CDR3 DNA sequence: TGTGCCAGCAGGCGGCTGACAGGGATGGGGACAGAGACCCAGTACTTC. This codes for CASRRLTGMGTETQYF.

This clonotype was counted ten times or more. V and J are TRBV7-9 and TRBJ2-4; TRBD1 is a possible D gene (5 bases). The CDR3 consists of 15 residues. The V and J ends lost 3 bases and 1 base respectively, with 10 bases between them. Germline lookup yields CDR1 SEHNR and CDR2 FQNEAQ (reference sequence). The CDR3 is CASSFLGHAKNIQYF. DNA for the CDR3: TGTGCCAGCAGCTTCCTGGGGCACGCCAAAAACATTCAGTACTTC.

This clonotype was counted ten times or more. CDR3 loop: CASSLPQAGGPKELFF. The CDR3 coding sequence is TGTGCCAGCAGTTTACCCCAAGCGGGAGGGCCGAAGGAGCTGTTTTTT. This chain connects TRBV27 to TRBJ2-2; 10 bases line up with TRBD2. CDR3 length: 16 amino acids. Per germline, CDR1 MNHEY and CDR2 SMNVEV (reference sequence). V dropped 2 bases and J dropped 10; count of bases not matched to a gene: 10.

The rearrangement uses TRBV20-1 and TRBJ1-5; no reliable D call. The CDR3 spans 13 residues. CDR1 is DFQATT and CDR2 is SNEGSKA in the germline V gene (reference sequence). Trimming left V 5 bases short and J 3 bases short, with 11 bases between. CDR3 sequence: CSAVQEYNQPQHF. The CDR3 region has the DNA TGCAGTGCTGTACAAGAATACAATCAGCCCCAGCATTTT.

The table lists this clonotype with a few counts. The rearrangement uses TRBV20-1 and TRBJ1-5, with 8 positions matching TRBD1. Germline assignment: CDR1 DFQATT and CDR2 SNEGSKA (reference sequence). This CDR3 has 15 amino acids. V shed 4 bases and J 6 bases; nucleotides not matched to a gene: 11. CDR3: CSAIRTGLGIQPQHF. CDR3 bases: TGCAGTGCTATCAGGACAGGGCTGGGGATTCAGCCCCAGCATTTT.

The CDR3 is CASSGQGLTLGTEAFF. CDR3 nucleotide sequence: TGTGCCAGCAGCGGACAGGGACTCACCCTCGGAACTGAAGCTTTCTTT. The rearrangement links TRBV7-3 to TRBJ1-1; 8 bases align to TRBD1. Losses at the gene ends were 5 bases for V and 5 bases for J; bases not matched to a gene: 13. The CDR3 consists of 16 residues. Per the germline V gene, CDR1 is SGHTA and CDR2 is FQGTGA.

This clonotype was counted many times. V gene TRBV5-1 combines with J gene TRBJ1-5, with 9 bases matching TRBD1. The length of the CDR3 is 14 residues. The ends lost 4 bases at V and 8 bases at J; junction bases unmatched: 7. Germline V gene sequence: CDR1 SGHRS, CDR2 YFSETQ. The CDR3 DNA reads as TGCGCCAGCAGCGTGACAGGGGGTCCGGAGCCCCAGCATTTT. This sequence encodes CASSVTGGPEPQHF.

This clonotype was counted at least ten times. This rearrangement joins TRBV5-6 to TRBJ2-7, with D tentatively TRBD2 (6 bases). The CDR3 loop spans 14 amino acids. Germline assignment: CDR1 SGHDT and CDR2 YYEEEE. V lost 2 bases and J 3 bases, leaving 12 bases between the germline ends. In DNA form, the CDR3 reads TGTGCCAGCAGCTTCGGCCAGGGACTCTACGAGCAGTACTTC. Translating gives CASSFGQGLYEQYF.

This clonotype was detected a few times. The genes are TRBV6-5 and TRBJ1-5; no reliable D call. Trimming cost V 0 bases and J 3 bases, with 9 bases left between them. The CDR3 is made up of 15 amino acids. Germline lookup yields CDR1 MNHEY and CDR2 SVGAGI. CDR3 in amino acids: CASSYSIKVNQPQHF. CDR3 nucleotide sequence: TGTGCCAGCAGTTACTCGATAAAAGTCAATCAGCCCCAGCATTTT.